Below, 9 T cell receptor beta chains from the same sample are listed, as sequenced in a study of T-cell reconstitution after alpha-beta-depleted transplantation in children. These TCRs' antigens remain unknown. Points from the study as a whole: Counts and diversity of T cells one year after transplant came mostly from newly produced T cells.

Preparing the TCRbeta library involved the use of unique molecular identifiers. TCRdb recomputed calls from the PCR reads with MiXCR, one row per CDR3 protein. This sample has about 300,000 distinct CDR3 sequences; over 7% occur once, and the top ten carry approximately 8.6%. This material consisted of peripheral blood, taken 360 days after TCRalphabeta/CD19-depleted stem cell transplant. These receptor sequences come from a female patient aged 2-15 years who had a stem cell transplant for Fanconi anemia, so the T cells may come from the graft donor.

This sequence joins TRBV2 and TRBJ1-2; D not certain. With 10 bases removed from V and 8 bases from J, the gap between germline ends came to 11 bases. This CDR3 region has 10 residues. Germline assignment: CDR1 SNHLY and CDR2 FYNNEI. CDR3 nucleotides: TGTGCCAACATGAAGTACGGCTACACCTTC. Translated, it gives CANMKYGYTF.

This clonotype has a handful of counts. The CDR3 sequence: CASSPGQNSYNSPLHF. Here the CDR3 DNA reads TGTGCCAGCAGTCCGGGACAGAACTCCTATAATTCACCCCTCCACTTT. The V gene is TRBV2, the J gene TRBJ1-6; 7 bases are a match to TRBD1. Unmatched junction bases numbered 4, after V lost 5 bases and J lost 0 bases. The CDR3 is 16 residues long. Germline V lookup: CDR1 SNHLY, CDR2 FYNNEI.

Many counts were recorded for this clonotype. The junction does not match germline at one end; this may be a read error. The chain recombines TRBV7-2 with TRBJ2-1, with 7 bases that match TRBD2. Germline CDR1 reads SGHTA; CDR2 reads FQGNSA. This CDR3 has 15 amino acids. CDR3 in DNA: TGTGCCAGCAGTTTAGTCGGGGGGTCCTACAATGAGCAGTTCTTC. Its translation: CASSLVGGSYNEQFF.

This clonotype was seen repeatedly, ten times or more. This chain connects TRBV5-1 to TRBJ2-1; 11 bases line up with TRBD2. There are 14 residues in the CDR3. Germline-derived CDR1 and CDR2 are SGHRS and YFSETQ. The V segment lost 7 bases and the J segment 4 bases; nucleotides outside the gene matches: 4. DNA of the CDR3: TGCGCCAGCGCTCTAGCGGGAGGTTACAATGAGCAGTTCTTC. This translates into CASALAGGYNEQFF.

This clonotype turned up a few times. The chain combines TRBV4-1 with TRBJ1-6; D is perhaps TRBD1 (5 bases). In germline, CDR1 is MGHRA, CDR2 YSYEKL. This CDR3 is built from 14 residues. V gave up 1 base and J gave up 12 bases, with 13 bases separating them. CDR3 nucleotide sequence: TGCGCCAGCAGCCAAGTTCCAGGGCTCGGACCCCTCCACTTT. Amino acids: CASSQVPGLGPLHF.

In its sample, this clonotype was seen many times. The chain couples TRBV7-2 to TRBJ1-1, with D possibly TRBD1 on 5 matching bases. Looked up from germline, CDR1 is SGHTA and CDR2 is FQGNSA. With 5 bases removed from V and 7 bases from J, the gap between germline ends came to 14 bases. There are 13 residues in the CDR3. The CDR3 region has the DNA TGTGCCAGCAGCAGATCCCCCGGGGGTGAAGCTTTCTTT. Translated: CASSRSPGGEAFF.

This clonotype was recorded a few times. The J gene is TRBJ2-3, the V gene TRBV6-1; D might be TRBD1 (6 bases). Trimming cost V 8 bases and J 3 bases, with 15 bases left between them. CDR1 and CDR2 from the germline V gene are MNHNS and SASEGT. The CDR3 totals 14 residues. The CDR3 loop reads CASGRGRETDTQYF. For the CDR3, the DNA is TGTGCCAGCGGCAGGGGTAGGGAGACAGATACGCAGTATTTT.

The rearrangement uses TRBV7-9 and TRBJ2-4; D is undetermined. The ends were cut back, 1 base at V and 15 bases at J, with 13 bases in the middle. The germline gives CDR1 SEHNR, CDR2 FQNEAQ (reference sequence). There are 12 residues in the CDR3. CDR3 coding DNA: TGTGCCAGCAGCTTAGATTTGTCAGGCGCGTACTTC. The encoded protein is CASSLDLSGAYF.

This clonotype turned up a few times. The chain joins TRBV20-1 to TRBJ1-6; D unresolved. Germline values: CDR1 DFQATT, CDR2 SNEGSKA (reference sequence). The CDR3 is made up of 18 amino acids. V gave up 1 base and J gave up 0 bases, with 16 bases separating them. This CDR3 is CSARGVTDVSSYNSPLHF. CDR3 bases: TGCAGTGCTAGAGGGGTAACGGACGTAAGCTCCTATAATTCACCCCTCCACTTT.